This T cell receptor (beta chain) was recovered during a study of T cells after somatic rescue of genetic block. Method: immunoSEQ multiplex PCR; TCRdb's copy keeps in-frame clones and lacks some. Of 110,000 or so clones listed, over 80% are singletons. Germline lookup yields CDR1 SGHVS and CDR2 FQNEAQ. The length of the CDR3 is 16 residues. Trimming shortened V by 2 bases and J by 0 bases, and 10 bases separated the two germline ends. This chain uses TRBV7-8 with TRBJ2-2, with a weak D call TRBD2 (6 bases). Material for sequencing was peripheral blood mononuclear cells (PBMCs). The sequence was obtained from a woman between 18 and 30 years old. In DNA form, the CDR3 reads TGTGCCAGCAGCTTAAAAGGGACTTCGAACACCGGGGAGCTGTTTTTT. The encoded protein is CASSLKGTSNTGELFF.